Listed below are T cell receptor gamma chains from one sample, sequenced in a study of Vδ1+ human thymocytes. TCRdb re-processed the multiplex PCR reads using CATT. Here the sample spans 20,000 to 25,000 gamma-chain clones, approximately 14% being singletons. Sequencing was done on a sample of Vdelta1+ gamma-delta thymocytes from the thymus. All receptors derive from a child in the first two years of life who had congenital heart surgery. The CDR3 runs from the conserved cysteine through the conserved F or W. Rows give clone size only sometimes, using once, few, many, or a class for an expanded clone.

J gene,clone size,V gene,CDR3 protein,CDR3 DNA
TRGJ1/TRGJ2,NA,TRGV9,CALWEVHQNYYKKLF,TGTGCCTTGTGGGAGGTGCATCAGAATTATTATAAGAAACTCTTT
TRGJ1/TRGJ2,NA,TRGV8,CATWDNTAPVYYKKLF,TGTGCCACCTGGGACAATACCGCCCCGGTTTATTATAAGAAACTCTTT
TRGJ1/TRGJ2,few,TRGV9,CALWRPYYKKLF,TGTGCCTTGTGGCGGCCTTATTATAAGAAACTCTTT
TRGJ1/TRGJ2,few,TRGV4,CASHYKKLF,TGTGCCTCCCATTATAAGAAACTCTTT
TRGJP2,NA,TRGV3,CATWDRSNSSDWIKTF,TGTGCCACCTGGGACAGGTCAAATAGTAGTGATTGGATCAAGACGTTT
TRGJP2,NA,TRGV2,CATWDGRGGSDWIKTF,TGTGCCACCTGGGACGGGCGAGGAGGTAGTGATTGGATCAAGACGTTT
TRGJ1/TRGJ2,NA,TRGV4,CATWNGRIWYYKKLF,TGTGCCACCTGGAATGGGCGTATCTGGTATTATAAGAAACTCTTT
TRGJ1/TRGJ2,NA,TRGV3,CATWDRPSGGNYYKKLF,TGTGCCACCTGGGACAGGCCTTCCGGGGGGAATTATTATAAGAAACTCTTT
TRGJ1/TRGJ2,NA,TRGV8,CATWDLEKLF,TGTGCCACCTGGGATTTGGAGAAACTCTTT
TRGJ1/TRGJ2,few,TRGV9,CALWDKDYKKLF,TGTGCCTTGTGGGATAAGGATTATAAGAAACTCTTT
TRGJ1/TRGJ2,few,TRGV5,CATWDTAYHKKLF,TGTGCCACCTGGGACACCGCCTATCATAAGAAACTCTTT
TRGJP2,few,TRGV2,CATWDGQLTGDWIKTF,TGTGCCACCTGGGACGGGCAACTTACGGGTGATTGGATCAAGACGTTT
TRGJ1/TRGJ2,NA,TRGV8,CATWDPPSKKLF,TGTGCCACCTGGGATCCCCCCTCCAAGAAACTCTTT
TRGJP2,NA,TRGV4,CATWKRGSDWIKTF,TGTGCCACCTGGAAAAGGGGGAGTGATTGGATCAAGACGTTT
TRGJP2,NA,TRGV8,CATWDRHSDWIKTF,TGTGCCACCTGGGATAGGCATAGTGATTGGATCAAGACGTTT
TRGJ1/TRGJ2,few,TRGV5,CATWGPLYYKKLF,TGTGCCACCTGGGGGCCACTTTATTATAAGAAACTCTTT
TRGJP2,few,TRGV5,CATWINWIKTF,TGTGCCACCTGGATAAATTGGATCAAGACGTTT
TRGJ1/TRGJ2,NA,TRGV8,CATWDRQTGKKLF,TGTGCCACCTGGGATAGGCAAACCGGTAAGAAACTCTTT
TRGJ1/TRGJ2,NA,TRGV5,CATWDRFDYKKLF,TGTGCCACCTGGGACAGGTTCGATTATAAGAAACTCTTT
TRGJP,few,TRGV8,CATWDKLGKKIKVF,TGTGCCACCTGGGATAAGTTGGGCAAAAAAATCAAGGTATTT
TRGJ1/TRGJ2,NA,TRGV2,CATWDGRSKGYKKLF,TGTGCCACCTGGGACGGGCGGTCAAAGGGTTATAAGAAACTCTTT
TRGJ1/TRGJ2,few,TRGV2,CATWDGRRYKKLF,TGTGCCACCTGGGACGGGCGTCGGTATAAGAAACTCTTT
TRGJ1/TRGJ2,medium-sized,TRGV9,CALWEVPNYYKKLF,TGTGCCTTGTGGGAGGTGCCAAATTATTATAAGAAACTCTTT